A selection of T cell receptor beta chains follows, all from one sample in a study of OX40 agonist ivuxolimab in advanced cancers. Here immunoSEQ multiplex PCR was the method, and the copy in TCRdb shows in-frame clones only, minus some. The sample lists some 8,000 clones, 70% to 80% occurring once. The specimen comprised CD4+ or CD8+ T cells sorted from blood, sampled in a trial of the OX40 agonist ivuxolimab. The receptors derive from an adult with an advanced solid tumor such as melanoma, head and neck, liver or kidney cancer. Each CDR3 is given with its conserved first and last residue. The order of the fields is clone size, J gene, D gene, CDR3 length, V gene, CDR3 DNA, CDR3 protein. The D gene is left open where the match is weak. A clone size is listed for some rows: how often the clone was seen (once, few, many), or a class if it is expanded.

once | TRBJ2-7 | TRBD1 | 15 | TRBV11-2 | TGTGCCAGCAGCCCGGGACAGTTCTCTGAGTACGAGCAGTACTTC | CASSPGQFSEYEQYF
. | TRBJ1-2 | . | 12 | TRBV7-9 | TGTGCCAGCAGCTACATTCTCTATGGCTACACCTTC | CASSYILYGYTF
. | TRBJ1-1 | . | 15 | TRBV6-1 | TGTGCCAGCAGTGAAACTCCCGCTATGAACACTGAAGCTTTCTTT | CASSETPAMNTEAFF
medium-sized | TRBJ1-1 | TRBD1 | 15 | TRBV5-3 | TGTGCCAGAAGCACCCAGGGACAGTCTAACACTGAAGCTTTCTTT | CARSTQGQSNTEAFF
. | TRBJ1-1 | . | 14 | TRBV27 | TGTGCCAGCAGTTTCGTGGGGACACCCACTGAAGCTTTCTTT | CASSFVGTPTEAFF
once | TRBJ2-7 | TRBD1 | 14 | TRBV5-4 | TGTGCCAGCAGCTTCGGGACAGAAACCTACGAGCAGTACTTC | CASSFGTETYEQYF
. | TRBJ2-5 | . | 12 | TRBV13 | TGTGCCAGCAGCTTTCCCGTGGGGGCCCAGTACTTC | CASSFPVGAQYF
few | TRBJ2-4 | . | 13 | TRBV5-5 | TGTGCCAGCAGCTCTACCGAGTCCAACATTCAGTACTTC | CASSSTESNIQYF
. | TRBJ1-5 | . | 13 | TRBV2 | TGTGCCAGCAGGGGTCCCTCTAATCAGCCCCAGCATTTT | CASRGPSNQPQHF
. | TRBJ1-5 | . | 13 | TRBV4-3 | TGCGCCAGCAGCCAAGATCGAGGTCAGCCCCAGCATTTT | CASSQDRGQPQHF
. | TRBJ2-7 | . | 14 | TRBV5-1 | . | CASSFGPGAGEQYF
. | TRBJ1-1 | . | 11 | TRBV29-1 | TGCAGCGTTGAGGAAAACACTGAAGCTTTCTTT | CSVEENTEAFF
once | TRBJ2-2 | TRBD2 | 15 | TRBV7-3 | TGTGCCAGCAGCTTAGCGGGGGGGCCCGCCGGGGAGCTGTTTTTT | CASSLAGGPAGELFF
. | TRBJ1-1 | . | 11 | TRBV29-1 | TGCAGCGTTGATTTAGGCCCCGAAGCTTTCTTT | CSVDLGPEAFF
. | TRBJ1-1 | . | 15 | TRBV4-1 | TGCGCCAGCAGCCAAGATGTTGCGGCGTACACTGAAGCTTTCTTT | CASSQDVAAYTEAFF
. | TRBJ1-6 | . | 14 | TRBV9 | TGTGCCAGCAGCGTCTTCAAGTGGGATTCACCCCTCCACTTT | CASSVFKWDSPLHF
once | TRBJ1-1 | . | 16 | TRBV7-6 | TGTGCCAGCAGCTTAATAGGACGAGACCTTAACACTGAAGCTTTCTTT | CASSLIGRDLNTEAFF
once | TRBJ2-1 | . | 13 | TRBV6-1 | TGTGCCAGCAGTCCCGGGGTACTTTATGAGCAGTTCTTC | CASSPGVLYEQFF
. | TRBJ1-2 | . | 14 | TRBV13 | TGTGCCAGCAGCTCCACCGGCCTAAACTATGGCTACACCTTC | CASSSTGLNYGYTF
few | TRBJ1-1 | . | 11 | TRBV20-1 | TGCAGTGCTCCCTCAGGGTTTGAAGCTTTCTTT | CSAPSGFEAFF
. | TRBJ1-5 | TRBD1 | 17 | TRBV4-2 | TGTGCCAGCAGCCACCTCTCCGGGACAGGGGAAAATCAGCCCCAGCATTTT | CASSHLSGTGENQPQHF
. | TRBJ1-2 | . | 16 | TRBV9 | TGTGCCAGCAGCGCCCGGGACACCGACGGCGGCTATGGCTACACCTTC | CASSARDTDGGYGYTF
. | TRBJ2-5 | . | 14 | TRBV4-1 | TGCGCCAGCAGCCTCACGGGACTCCAAGAGACCCAGTACTTC | CASSLTGLQETQYF
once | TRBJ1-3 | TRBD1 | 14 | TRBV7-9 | TGTGCCAGCAGCTCTGGACAGGCTGGAAACACCATATATTTT | CASSSGQAGNTIYF
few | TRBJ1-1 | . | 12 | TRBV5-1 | TGCGCCAGCAGCTCTGATGGAACTGAAGCTTTCTTT | CASSSDGTEAFF
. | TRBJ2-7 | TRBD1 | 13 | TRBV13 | TGTGCCAGCAGCCGACAGGGGACGGGAGAGCAGTACTTC | CASSRQGTGEQYF
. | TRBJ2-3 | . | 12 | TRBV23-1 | TGCGCCAGCAGTCAAACCACAGATACGCAGTATTTT | CASSQTTDTQYF
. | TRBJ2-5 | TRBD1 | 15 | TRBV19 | TGTGCCAGTAGTATGGGGGACAGGGGGCCAGAGACCCAGTACTTC | CASSMGDRGPETQYF
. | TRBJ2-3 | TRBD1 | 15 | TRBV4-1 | TGCGCCAGCGAGGGGGCCGGGGAAAGCACAGATACGCAGTATTTT | CASEGAGESTDTQYF
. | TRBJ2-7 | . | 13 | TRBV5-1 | TGCGCCAGCAGCTTGGACACTACCTACGAGCAGTACTTC | CASSLDTTYEQYF
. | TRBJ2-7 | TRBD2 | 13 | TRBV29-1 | TGCAGCGTTGAGGGGGGGGATGCCTACGAGCAGTACTTC | CSVEGGDAYEQYF
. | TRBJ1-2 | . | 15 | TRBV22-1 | TGTCCTGGGAGGGAAAGGGCGAGAAAGACCTATGGCTACACCTTC | CPGRERARKTYGYTF
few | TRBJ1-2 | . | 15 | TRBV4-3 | TGCGCCAGCAGCCAAGGTTACAGGGATAGCTATGGCTACACCTTC | CASSQGYRDSYGYTF
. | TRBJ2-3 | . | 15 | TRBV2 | TGTGCCAGCACTGCCGCTAACAGGGGCACAGATACGCAGTATTTT | CASTAANRGTDTQYF
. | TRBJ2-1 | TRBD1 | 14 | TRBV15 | TGTGCCACAGACCGGGACAGGGACGGGATAGGGCAGTTCTTC | CATDRDRDGIGQFF